These 2 T cell receptor beta chains came from one sample sequenced in a study of circulating CD8 cells and anti-PD-1 response in melanoma. Using approximately 16 ng of total RNA, TCR libraries were made with the QIAseq Immune Repertoire TCR panel. TCRdb used MiXCR to reprocess the reads, holding one entry per CDR3 protein. This sample has about 590 distinct CDR3 sequences, with more than 7% found just once. Live CD3+CD8+TCRalphabeta+ cells were sorted into four subsets by PD-1 and/or TIGIT. Source: CD8+ T cells from PBMCs, taken at baseline or after one month of anti-PD-1 therapy (not recorded which). Receptors were obtained from a human donor with melanoma.

In its sample, this clonotype ranks as large (0.1 to 1%). The rearrangement joins TRBV27 to TRBJ2-1; 8 bases map to TRBD2. CDR3 size: 15 residues. Germline-derived CDR1 and CDR2 are MNHEY and SMNVEV (reference sequence). The V gene end was trimmed by 3 bases and the J gene end by 7 bases; junction bases not matched to a gene: 8. The chain's CDR3 is CASSFGGLEGNEQFF. DNA for the CDR3: TGTGCCAGCAGTTTTGGGGGACTAGAAGGAAATGAGCAGTTCTTC.

This chain joins TRBV5-6 and TRBJ2-5; the match to TRBD1 covers 7 bases. This CDR3 comprises 12 residues. CDR1 and CDR2 from the germline V gene are SGHDT and YYEEEE. V lost 5 bases and J lost 5; bases outside the gene matches: 3. The CDR3 protein is CASSLRGETQYF. In nucleotides, the CDR3 is TGTGCCAGCAGTCTCAGGGGGGAGACCCAGTACTTC.